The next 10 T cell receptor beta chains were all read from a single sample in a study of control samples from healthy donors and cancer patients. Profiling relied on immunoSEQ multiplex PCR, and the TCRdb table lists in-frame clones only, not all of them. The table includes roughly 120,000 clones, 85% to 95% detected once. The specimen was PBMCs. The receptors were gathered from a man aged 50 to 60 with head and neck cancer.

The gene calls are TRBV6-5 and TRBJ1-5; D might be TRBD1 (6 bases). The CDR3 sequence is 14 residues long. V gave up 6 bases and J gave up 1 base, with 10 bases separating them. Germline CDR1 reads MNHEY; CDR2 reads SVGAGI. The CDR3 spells CASRGTLSNQPQHF. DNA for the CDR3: TGTGCCAGCAGAGGGACATTAAGCAATCAGCCCCAGCATTTT.

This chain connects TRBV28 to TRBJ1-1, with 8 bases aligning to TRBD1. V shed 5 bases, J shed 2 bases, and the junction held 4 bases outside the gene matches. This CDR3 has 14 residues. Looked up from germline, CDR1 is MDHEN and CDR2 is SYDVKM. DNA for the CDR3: TGTGCCAGCAGTGAAGGACAGGGTAACACTGAAGCTTTCTTT. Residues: CASSEGQGNTEAFF. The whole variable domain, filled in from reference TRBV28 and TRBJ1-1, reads DVKVTQSSRYLVKRTGEKVFLECVQDMDHENMFWYRQDPGLGLRLIYFSYDVKMKEKGDIPEGYSVSREKKERFSLILESASTNQTSMYLCASSEGQGNTEAFFGQGTRLTVV.

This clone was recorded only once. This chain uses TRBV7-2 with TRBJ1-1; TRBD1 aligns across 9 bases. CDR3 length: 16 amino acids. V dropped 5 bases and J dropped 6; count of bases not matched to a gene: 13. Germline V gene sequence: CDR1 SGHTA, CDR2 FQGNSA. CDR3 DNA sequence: TGTGCCAGCAGCCCCCCAATCGGGACAGGGCTAGCTGAAGCTTTCTTT. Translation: CASSPPIGTGLAEAFF.

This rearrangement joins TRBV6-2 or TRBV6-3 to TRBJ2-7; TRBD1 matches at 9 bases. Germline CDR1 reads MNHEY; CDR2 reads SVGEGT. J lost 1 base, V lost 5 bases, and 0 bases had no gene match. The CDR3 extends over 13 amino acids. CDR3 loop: CASSGTGSYEQYF. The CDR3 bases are TGTGCCAGCAGTGGGACAGGGTCCTACGAGCAGTACTTC.

The DNA for the CDR3 is TGTGCCAGCAGACCCGCGGGACTAGCAGCCGGGGAGCTGTTTTTT. Its translation is CASRPAGLAAGELFF. The V gene is TRBV6-5, the J gene TRBJ2-2; 9 nucleotides agree with TRBD2. The CDR3 loop spans 15 amino acids. V lost 6 bases, J lost 6 bases, and 8 bases stayed unmatched. CDR1 and CDR2 from the germline V gene are MNHEY and SVGAGI.

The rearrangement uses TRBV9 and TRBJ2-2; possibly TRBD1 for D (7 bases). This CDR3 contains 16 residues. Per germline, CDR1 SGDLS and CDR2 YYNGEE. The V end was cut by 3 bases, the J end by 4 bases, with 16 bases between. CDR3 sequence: CASSADRDSATGELFF. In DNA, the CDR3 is TGTGCCAGCAGCGCCGACAGGGACTCGGCCACCGGGGAGCTGTTTTTT.

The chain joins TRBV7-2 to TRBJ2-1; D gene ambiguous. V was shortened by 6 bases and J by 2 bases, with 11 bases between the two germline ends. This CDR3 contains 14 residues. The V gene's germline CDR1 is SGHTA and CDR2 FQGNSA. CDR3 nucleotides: TGTGCCAGCAGTGGGTGGGCGGCCTACAATGAGCAGTTCTTC. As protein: CASSGWAAYNEQFF. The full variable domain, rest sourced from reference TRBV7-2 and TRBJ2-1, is GAGVSQSPSNKVTEKGKDVELRCDPISGHTALYWYRQSLGQGLEFLIYFQGNSAPDKSGLPSDRFSAERTGGSVSTLTIQRTQQEDSAVYLCASSGWAAYNEQFFGPGTRLTVL.

The CDR3 is CASSLSRYNEQFF. In DNA form, the CDR3 reads TGTGCCAGCAGCTTAAGCAGGTACAATGAGCAGTTCTTC. This rearrangement joins TRBV7-3 to TRBJ2-1; D is unresolved. Trimming pared 1 base from V and 4 bases from J, leaving 5 bases between. Germline lookup yields CDR1 SGHTA and CDR2 FQGTGA. The CDR3 runs to 13 residues.

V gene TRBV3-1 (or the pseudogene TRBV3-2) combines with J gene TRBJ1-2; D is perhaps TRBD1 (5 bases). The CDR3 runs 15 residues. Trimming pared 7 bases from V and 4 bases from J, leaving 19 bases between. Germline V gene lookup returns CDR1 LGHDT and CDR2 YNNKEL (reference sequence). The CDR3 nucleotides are TGTGCCAGCACTCGATCGGCCAGGGCCGGCTATGGCTACACCTTC. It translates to CASTRSARAGYGYTF.

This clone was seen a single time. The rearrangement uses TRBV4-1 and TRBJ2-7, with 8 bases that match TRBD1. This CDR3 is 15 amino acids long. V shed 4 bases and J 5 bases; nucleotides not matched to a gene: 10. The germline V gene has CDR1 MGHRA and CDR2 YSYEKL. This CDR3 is CASSLQQGESDEQYF. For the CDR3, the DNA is TGCGCCAGCAGCCTCCAACAGGGGGAAAGCGACGAGCAGTACTTC.